These 3 T cell receptor beta chains originate from one sample sequenced in a study of molecular identifiers for immune sequencing clone quantification. One entry per CDR3 protein, called by TCRdb with MiXCR from the PCR reads. The table has roughly 320,000 distinct CDR3 sequences, around a fifth seen once. Specimen: naive CD8+ T cells from blood, with Jurkat cell RNA spiked in. Subset noted: FACS-sorted CD8+CD4-CCR7+CD45RA+ naive T cells. The receptors were gathered from a human donor in good health. Some libraries in this study had Jurkat cell RNA spiked in.

This clonotype was observed at least ten times. V gene TRBV4-3 combines with J gene TRBJ1-5, with D perhaps TRBD1 (5 bases). Trimming removed 0 bases from V and 3 bases from J, with 9 bases in between. The germline gives CDR1 LGHNA, CDR2 YSLEER. This CDR3 contains 15 residues. The CDR3 DNA reads as TGCGCCAGCAGCCAAGATCGACAGATCAATCAGCCCCAGCATTTT. This sequence encodes CASSQDRQINQPQHF.

A remark on this clonotype: This may stem from a read error, because a much larger clone lies one nucleotide away. The chain uses TRBV7-9 and TRBJ1-1; D uncertain. The length of the CDR3 is 11 residues. Trimming stripped 5 bases from V and 8 bases from J, with 9 bases between. Germline CDR1 reads SEHNR; CDR2 reads FQNEAQ (reference sequence). The CDR3 reads CASSRVKEAFF. CDR3 DNA sequence: TGTGCCAGCAGCCGCGTAAAAGAAGCTTTCTTT.

The V and J genes are TRBV19 and TRBJ2-2, with TRBD1 matching 7 bases. This CDR3 has 16 residues. The V gene end was trimmed by 5 bases and the J gene end by 4 bases; junction bases not matched to a gene: 10. Germline loops: CDR1 LNHDA, CDR2 SQIVND (reference sequence). DNA of the CDR3: TGTGCCAGTAGTCCCCACAGGGGTTGGAGCACCGGGGAGCTGTTTTTT. This encodes CASSPHRGWSTGELFF.